A single sample is the source of the 10 T cell receptor beta chains below, sequenced in a study of T-cell reconstitution after alpha-beta-depleted transplantation in children (dated by TCRdb to 2016 to 2017). The label giving this sample's treatment or condition can be read as: allogeneic hematopoietic cell transplantation with graft depleted of TCRalphabeta T cells and CD19 B cells. The library was generated by PCR. Sequencing instrument: Illumina HiSeq 2500. Molecular barcoding was employed in the preparation of TCR libraries, with unique molecular identifiers being used to normalize TCRbeta repertoire quantification. TCRdb reran the public reads through fastp at Q25 and MiXCR, keeping productive beta chains. Rows with a matching CDR3 protein are joined into one entry that keeps the most common DNA and genes. The sample contains approximately 500,000 distinct CDR3 sequences, 25% to 30% of them found a single time. The biggest ten clones account for about 35% of the sample.

Sample: PBMCs, taken before TCRalphabeta/CD19-depleted stem cell transplant. The receptor set was obtained from a boy in the first two years of life with Wiskott-Aldrich syndrome, due to receive a stem cell transplant.

The rearrangement links TRBV7-2 to TRBJ2-5, with 7 bases that match TRBD1. The germline gives CDR1 SGHTA, CDR2 FQGNSA. CDR3 size: 14 residues. J lost 3 bases, V lost 4 bases, and 5 bases had no gene match. The DNA for the CDR3 is TGTGCCAGCAGCTCGGGACAGCCAAAAGAGACCCAGTACTTC. Translating it yields CASSSGQPKETQYF. Filled out from reference TRBV7-2 and TRBJ2-5, the complete variable domain reads GAGVSQSPSNKVTEKGKDVELRCDPISGHTALYWYRQSLGQGLEFLIYFQGNSAPDKSGLPSDRFSAERTGGSVSTLTIQRTQQEDSAVYLCASSSGQPKETQYFGPGTRLLVL.

This clonotype has more than one count but fewer than ten. This chain connects TRBV12-3 or TRBV12-4 to TRBJ1-5; D not certain. V was trimmed by 5 bases and J by 5 bases, leaving 13 bases between them. This CDR3 has 14 residues. CDR3 nucleotide sequence: TGTGCCAGCAGTCTGAACGGACCCCATCAGCCCCAGCATTTT. This translates into CASSLNGPHQPQHF.

This sequence joins TRBV11-2 and TRBJ2-3; D is perhaps TRBD2 (5 bases). Trimming removed 7 bases from V and 2 bases from J, with 16 bases in between. The CDR3 covers 15 residues. CDR1 and CDR2 from the germline V gene are SGHAT and FQNNGV. The CDR3 bases are TGTGCCAGCAAATATACGGTGGGAGCCACAGATACGCAGTATTTT. This sequence encodes CASKYTVGATDTQYF. Supplemented by reference TRBV11-2 and TRBJ2-3, the full variable domain reads EAGVAQSPRYKIIEKRQSVAFWCNPISGHATLYWYQQILGQGPKLLIQFQNNGVVDDSQLPKDRFSAERLKGVDSTLKIQPAKLEDSAVYLCASKYTVGATDTQYFGPGTRLTVL.

This clonotype was seen only a few times. The chain's CDR3 is CSVVRNSYEQYF. As DNA, the CDR3 is TGCAGCGTTGTCCGGAACTCCTACGAGCAGTACTTC. The rearrangement uses TRBV29-1 and TRBJ2-7; D is unclear. V lost 4 bases to trimming and J lost 0 bases, with 7 bases between them. Germline loops: CDR1 SQVTM, CDR2 ANQGSEA. This CDR3 has 12 residues.

The J gene is TRBJ1-1, the V gene TRBV7-8; D is ambiguous. The CDR3 is 16 residues long. Germline V lookup: CDR1 SGHVS, CDR2 FQNEAQ. The V and J ends lost 2 bases and 1 base respectively, with 14 bases between them. The DNA for the CDR3 is TGTGCCAGCAGCTTAAATAACGTGTTTCGGAACACTGAAGCTTTCTTT. Protein: CASSLNNVFRNTEAFF. Variable domain in full (rest from reference TRBV7-8 and TRBJ1-1): GAGVSQSPRYKVAKRGQDVALRCDPISGHVSLFWYQQALGQGPEFLTYFQNEAQLDKSGLPSDRFFAERPEGSVSTLKIQRTQQEDSAVYLCASSLNNVFRNTEAFFGQGTRLTVV.

This chain joins TRBV5-1 and TRBJ2-5; D possibly corresponds to TRBD1 (5 bases). Deletions cut 4 bases from V and 0 bases from J, with 13 bases between. The CDR3 totals 15 residues. Germline loops: CDR1 SGHRS, CDR2 YFSETQ. The CDR3: CASSRIWGNQETQYF. The CDR3 DNA follows: TGCGCCAGCAGCAGGATCTGGGGCAACCAAGAGACCCAGTACTTC.

This clonotype was picked up a small number of times. This chain uses TRBV29-1 with TRBJ2-3; TRBD2 matches 14 bases. The CDR3 extends over 15 amino acids. V shed 5 bases and J 5 bases; nucleotides not matched to a gene: 6. Germline V gene data show CDR1 as SQVTM and CDR2 as ANQGSEA. The CDR3: CSVIGTSGSLDTQYF. The CDR3, as DNA: TGCAGCGTTATCGGGACTAGCGGGAGTTTAGATACGCAGTATTTT.

The chain links TRBV25-1 to TRBJ2-2; D is possibly TRBD1 (5 bases). Trimming shortened V by 6 bases and J by 7 bases, and 21 bases separated the two germline ends. The CDR3 totals 16 residues. Looked up from germline, CDR1 is MGHDK and CDR2 is SYGVNS. The CDR3 DNA reads as TGTGCCAGCAGGGGTCCTCGGGTAGGGGCGGTCGGGGAGCTGTTTTTT. This translates into CASRGPRVGAVGELFF.

This clonotype was counted a few times. The V call is TRBV3-1, the J call TRBJ2-7; TRBD1 or TRBD2 may be the D gene (5 bases each). CDR1 and CDR2 from the germline V gene are LGHDT and YNNKEL (reference sequence). The CDR3 sequence is 17 residues long. The ends were cut back, 2 bases at V and 1 base at J, with 18 bases in the middle. The CDR3 region has the DNA TGTGCCAGCAGCCAACGAAGGGACCGCTTTAGGTCCTACGAGCAGTACTTC. It codes for CASSQRRDRFRSYEQYF.

The chain uses TRBV5-1 and TRBJ2-1; TRBD2 matches at 7 bases. This CDR3 has 16 amino acids. The V gene's germline CDR1 is SGHRS and CDR2 YFSETQ. Germline trimming cut 4 bases from V and 9 bases from J; bases unmatched to any gene: 16. This chain's CDR3 is CASSAGNGGRVGEQFF. CDR3 coding DNA: TGCGCCAGCAGCGCGGGTAACGGCGGGAGAGTAGGTGAGCAGTTCTTC.